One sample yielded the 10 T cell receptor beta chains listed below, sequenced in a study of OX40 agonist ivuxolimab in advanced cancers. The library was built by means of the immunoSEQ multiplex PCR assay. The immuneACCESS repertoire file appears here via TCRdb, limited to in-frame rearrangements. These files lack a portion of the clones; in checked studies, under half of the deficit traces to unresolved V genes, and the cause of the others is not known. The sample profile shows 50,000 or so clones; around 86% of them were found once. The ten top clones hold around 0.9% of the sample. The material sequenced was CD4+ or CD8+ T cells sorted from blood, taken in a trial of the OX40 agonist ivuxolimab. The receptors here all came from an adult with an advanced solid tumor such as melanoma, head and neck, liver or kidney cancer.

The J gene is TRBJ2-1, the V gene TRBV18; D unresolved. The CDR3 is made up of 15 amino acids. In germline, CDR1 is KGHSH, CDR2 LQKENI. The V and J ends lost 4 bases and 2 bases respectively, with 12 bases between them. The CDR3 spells CASSLSPGTYNEQFF. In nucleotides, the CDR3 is TGTGCCAGCTCACTCTCCCCCGGCACCTACAATGAGCAGTTCTTC.

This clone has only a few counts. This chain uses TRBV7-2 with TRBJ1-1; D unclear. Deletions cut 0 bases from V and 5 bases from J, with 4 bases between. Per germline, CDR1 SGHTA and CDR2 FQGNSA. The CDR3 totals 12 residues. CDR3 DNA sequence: TGTGCCAGCAGCTTAGCACTTACTGAAGCTTTCTTT. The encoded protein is CASSLALTEAFF. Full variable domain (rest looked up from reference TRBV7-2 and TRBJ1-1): GAGVSQSPSNKVTEKGKDVELRCDPISGHTALYWYRQSLGQGLEFLIYFQGNSAPDKSGLPSDRFSAERTGGSVSTLTIQRTQQEDSAVYLCASSLALTEAFFGQGTRLTVV.

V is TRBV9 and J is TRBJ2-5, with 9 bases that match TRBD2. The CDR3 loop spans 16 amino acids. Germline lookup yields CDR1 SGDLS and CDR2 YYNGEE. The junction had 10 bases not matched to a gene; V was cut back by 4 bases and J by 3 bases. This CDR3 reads CASSPFLGLAKETQYF. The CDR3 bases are TGTGCCAGCAGCCCTTTCCTGGGACTAGCAAAAGAGACCCAGTACTTC.

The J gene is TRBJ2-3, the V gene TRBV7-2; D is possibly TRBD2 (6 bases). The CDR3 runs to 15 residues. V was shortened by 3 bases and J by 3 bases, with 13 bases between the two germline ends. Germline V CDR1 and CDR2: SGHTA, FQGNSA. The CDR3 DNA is TGTGCCAGCAGCTTTGGGACTCGCGTAACAGATACGCAGTATTTT. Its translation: CASSFGTRVTDTQYF.

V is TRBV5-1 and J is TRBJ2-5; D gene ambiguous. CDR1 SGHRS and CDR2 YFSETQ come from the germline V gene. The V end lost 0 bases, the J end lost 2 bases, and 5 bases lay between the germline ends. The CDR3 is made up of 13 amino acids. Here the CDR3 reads CASSLAPQETQYF. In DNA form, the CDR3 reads TGCGCCAGCAGCTTGGCGCCACAAGAGACCCAGTACTTC. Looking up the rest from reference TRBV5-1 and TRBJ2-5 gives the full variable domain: KAGVTQTPRYLIKTRGQQVTLSCSPISGHRSVSWYQQTPGQGLQFLFEYFSETQRNKGNFPGRFSGRQFSNSRSEMNVSTLELGDSALYLCASSLAPQETQYFGPGTRLLVL.

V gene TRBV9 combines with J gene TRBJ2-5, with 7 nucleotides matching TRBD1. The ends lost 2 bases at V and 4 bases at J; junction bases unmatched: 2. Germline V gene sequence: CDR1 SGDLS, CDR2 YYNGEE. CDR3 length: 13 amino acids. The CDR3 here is CASSVTGRETQYF. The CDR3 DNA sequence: TGTGCCAGCAGCGTGACAGGGAGAGAGACCCAGTACTTC.

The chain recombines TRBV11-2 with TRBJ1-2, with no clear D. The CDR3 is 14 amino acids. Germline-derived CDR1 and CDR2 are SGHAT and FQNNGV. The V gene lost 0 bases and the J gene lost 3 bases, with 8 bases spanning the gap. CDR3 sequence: CASSLDTGYYGYTF. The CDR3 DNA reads TGTGCCAGCAGCTTAGATACGGGCTACTATGGCTACACCTTC. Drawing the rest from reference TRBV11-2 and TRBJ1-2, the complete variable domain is EAGVAQSPRYKIIEKRQSVAFWCNPISGHATLYWYQQILGQGPKLLIQFQNNGVVDDSQLPKDRFSAERLKGVDSTLKIQPAKLEDSAVYLCASSLDTGYYGYTFGSGTRLTVV.

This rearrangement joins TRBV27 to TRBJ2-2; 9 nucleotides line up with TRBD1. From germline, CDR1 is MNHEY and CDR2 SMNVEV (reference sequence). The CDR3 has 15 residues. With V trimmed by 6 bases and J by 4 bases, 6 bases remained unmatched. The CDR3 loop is CASRRTGAFTGELFF. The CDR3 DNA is TGTGCCAGCAGGAGGACAGGGGCCTTCACCGGGGAGCTGTTTTTT.

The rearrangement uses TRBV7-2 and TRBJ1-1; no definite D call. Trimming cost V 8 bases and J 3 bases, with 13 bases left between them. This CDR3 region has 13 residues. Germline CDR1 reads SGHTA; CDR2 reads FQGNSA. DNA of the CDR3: TGTGCCAGCCGCTCGGTAGAGTACACTGAAGCTTTCTTT. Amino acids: CASRSVEYTEAFF.

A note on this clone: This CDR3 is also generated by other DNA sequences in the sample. In DNA form, the CDR3 reads TGTGCCAGCAGTTTAAAGTCCCGGACAGGGGGACTTGTCTATGGCTACACCTTC. Its translation is CASSLKSRTGGLVYGYTF. The chain employs TRBV27 and TRBJ1-2; 10 bases match TRBD1. V shed 2 bases and J 4 bases; nucleotides not matched to a gene: 13. CDR1 and CDR2 (germline): MNHEY, SMNVEV (reference sequence). This CDR3 comprises 18 residues.